This paragraph covers one TCR beta chain sequence. As yet, its antigen is unknown. This sample is part of a study of cytomegalovirus exposure and HLA in healthy donors. Study as a whole: From approximately 170 million T cells, an earlier analysis saw some 120 million unique TCR beta sequences. Study-level points and caveats: TCR beta V- and J-gene trimming, according to a later analysis, was linked to a missense DCLRE1C variant. Overall, approximately 150 TCR beta chains were annotated as cytomegalovirus-associated.

Primers for the PCR totalled 60 Vbeta and 13 Jbeta. Original data processing: In a later analysis, of about 80 million unique beta chains, about 10 million appeared in at least two donors. The assay was immunoSEQ multiplex PCR, and TCRdb's table has in-frame clones only and misses some. V, J and clone size are taken as reported in that table, and D and trimming were inferred from the DNA itself. The sample lists about 110,000 clones, 70% to 80% occurring once. Sequenced material: PBMCs. This sequence was found in a woman in her 30s in good health and CMV-seropositive.

In nucleotides, the CDR3 is TGTGCCAGCAGTTACCCAGGGGCGGTCAACACTGAAGCTTTCTTT. Translating gives CASSYPGAVNTEAFF. The J gene is TRBJ1-1, the V gene TRBV6-5; weak D call: TRBD1 (6 bases). The CDR3 is made up of 15 amino acids. The germline CDR1 and CDR2 sequences are MNHEY and SVGAGI. V lost 2 bases, J lost 2 bases, and 12 bases lay in between.